This T cell receptor (beta chain) was identified during a study of technical replicates of blood from a few donors. TCRdb's table, derived via immunoSEQ multiplex PCR, lists solely in-frame clones and lacks some. The repertoire holds 91,000 or so clones, about 95% seen once, with over 0.2% in the top ten. The V gene's germline CDR1 is MNHEY and CDR2 SMNVEV (reference sequence). The CDR3 has 12 residues. V was shortened by 2 bases and J by 7 bases, with 6 bases between the two germline ends. In regard to this clone: The sample has other DNA sequences that encode this CDR3 too.

This rearrangement joins TRBV27 to TRBJ2-1; perhaps TRBD2 as D (5 bases). The TCR was taken from a human donor in good health. Source material: T cells isolated from PBMCs. DNA of the CDR3: TGTGCCAGCAGTTTAACGGGAAATGAGCAGTTCTTC. Translation gives CASSLTGNEQFF.